What follows is one TCR beta chain and its context. Its specificity is not known. At cycle 4 day 1, cycle 7 day 1, and baseline, blood was sampled. These data originate in a study of OX40 agonist ivuxolimab in advanced cancers. Study outcomes and limitations: Clones of CD4+ and CD8+ blood T cells grew by week 6 at doses of 0.1 to 3.0 mg/kg.

TCRdb's copy holds only in-frame clones and misses some; the assay was immunoSEQ multiplex PCR. The sample has 60,000 or so clones; approximately 87% are singletons. Trimming cost V 4 bases and J 4 bases, with 11 bases left between them. The V gene's germline CDR1 is KGHSY and CDR2 FQNENV. This CDR3 has 14 amino acids. The receptor was derived from an adult with an advanced solid tumor such as melanoma, head and neck, liver or kidney cancer. The chain employs TRBV16 and TRBJ1-3, with D perhaps TRBD1 (6 bases). This specimen consisted of CD4+ or CD8+ T cells sorted from blood, obtained in a trial of the OX40 agonist ivuxolimab. The CDR3: CASSPQGFGNTIYF. CDR3 DNA sequence: TGTGCCAGCAGCCCGCAGGGGTTCGGAAACACCATATATTTT.